Listed here are 29 T cell receptor beta chains from one sample, sequenced in a study of cytomegalovirus exposure and HLA in healthy donors. The PCR made use of 60 Vbeta and 13 Jbeta primers. Clones were sequenced by immunoSEQ multiplex PCR, and TCRdb holds only the in-frame ones, with some missing. The ten top clones account for 3.8%, within a sample of approximately 80,000 clones. Sequencing was carried out using PBMCs. These receptors were obtained from a man younger than 35 in good health and CMV-seropositive.

This sequence joins TRBV19 and TRBJ1-1; no definite D call. Trimming stripped 7 bases from V and 1 base from J, with 10 bases between. This CDR3 has 13 amino acids. Germline values: CDR1 LNHDA, CDR2 SQIVND (reference sequence). This CDR3 is CASNPRKNTEAFF. The CDR3 DNA is TGTGCCAGTAACCCCAGGAAGAACACTGAAGCTTTCTTT.

V and J are TRBV6-6 and TRBJ1-1; 7 bases are a match to TRBD1. Germline CDR1 reads MNHNY; CDR2 reads SVGAGI (reference sequence). This CDR3 spans 13 amino acids. After removal of 5 bases from V and 5 bases from J, the junction contained 5 bases not matched to a gene. The CDR3, as DNA: TGTGCCAGCAGTCAGCAGGGGGTGACTGAAGCTTTCTTT. This encodes CASSQQGVTEAFF.

J is TRBJ2-3 and V is TRBV5-1, with TRBD2 matching over 9 bases. The CDR3 runs to 15 residues. V shed 2 bases, J shed 1 base, and the junction held 2 bases outside the gene matches. The germline V gene has CDR1 SGHRS and CDR2 YFSETQ. The CDR3 DNA reads TGCGCCAGCAGCTTACCTAGCGGGGGCACAGATACGCAGTATTTT. It specifies CASSLPSGGTDTQYF.

The V and J genes are TRBV6-5 and TRBJ1-5; D not certain. CDR3 length equals 15 residues. The V gene lost 0 bases and the J gene lost 2 bases, with 8 bases spanning the gap. Germline CDR1 MNHEY, CDR2 SVGAGI. The CDR3 is CASSYSFSGNQPQHF. The CDR3 DNA follows: TGTGCCAGCAGTTACTCTTTTAGTGGCAATCAGCCCCAGCATTTT.

The rearrangement links TRBV19 to TRBJ2-2, with D unclear. The CDR3 is 14 amino acids. The germline V gene has CDR1 LNHDA and CDR2 SQIVND (reference sequence). Deletions cut 6 bases from V and 1 base from J, with 9 bases between. The CDR3 protein is CASSDGWNTGELFF. The CDR3 DNA follows: TGTGCCAGTAGCGACGGGTGGAACACCGGGGAGCTGTTTTTT.

The chain couples TRBV4-1 to TRBJ1-5; D unresolved. With 0 bases removed from V and 3 bases from J, the gap between germline ends came to 9 bases. This CDR3 contains 15 residues. Germline assignment: CDR1 MGHRA and CDR2 YSYEKL. DNA of the CDR3: TGCGCCAGCAGCCAAGATTCGCGGTCCAATCAGCCCCAGCATTTT. Translating it yields CASSQDSRSNQPQHF.

The rearrangement joins TRBV27 to TRBJ2-2; 12 bases map to TRBD2. Germline V gene data show CDR1 as MNHEY and CDR2 as SMNVEV (reference sequence). V gave up 3 bases and J gave up 4 bases; unmatched junction bases: 3. The CDR3 spans 16 residues. The CDR3 coding sequence is TGTGCCAGCAGTTTGTCGGGACTAGCGGGCACCGGGGAGCTGTTTTTT. Residues: CASSLSGLAGTGELFF.

The V and J genes are TRBV10-3 and TRBJ2-7; a possible D gene is TRBD1 (6 bases). Germline V CDR1 and CDR2: ENHRY, SYGVKD. V shed 5 bases and J shed 3 bases, with 14 bases lying between them. The CDR3 is 14 residues long. The CDR3 coding sequence is TGTGCCATCAGTACTAGGGACACCTTCTACGAGCAGTACTTC. This codes for CAISTRDTFYEQYF.

The V and J genes are TRBV6-5 and TRBJ2-7, with 7 bases fitting TRBD1. J lost 2 bases, V lost 0 bases, and 4 bases had no gene match. The germline CDR1 and CDR2 sequences are MNHEY and SVGAGI. This CDR3 contains 15 residues. The CDR3 region has the DNA TGTGCCAGCAGTTACTCGACGGGACAGCCCTACGAGCAGTACTTC. Its protein product is CASSYSTGQPYEQYF.

This chain links TRBV13 with TRBJ2-3; the D gene is possibly TRBD2 (5 bases). Trimming took off 1 base at V and 6 bases at J, with 14 bases between the two ends. Looked up from germline, CDR1 is PRHDT and CDR2 is FYEKMQ (reference sequence). The CDR3 runs to 15 residues. The CDR3 nucleotides are TGTGCCAGCAGCTTAGTACTAGGCCCCCGGGATACGCAGTATTTT. It is translated as CASSLVLGPRDTQYF.

This sequence joins TRBV12-5 and TRBJ2-3; 7 nucleotides match TRBD1. The CDR3 runs to 14 residues. The germline CDR1 and CDR2 sequences are LGHNT and FRNRAP. V was clipped by 5 bases and J by 1 base; unmatched bases: 3. Written as DNA, the CDR3 is TGTGCTAGTGGTCCCGGACAGGGCACAGATACGCAGTATTTT. Encoded protein: CASGPGQGTDTQYF.

This chain joins TRBV27 and TRBJ1-1; 7 bases match TRBD1. J gave up 9 bases and V 3 bases, and 7 bases lay outside the gene matches. From germline, CDR1 is MNHEY and CDR2 SMNVEV (reference sequence). This CDR3 has 13 residues. The chain's CDR3 is CASSFQWDRQAFF. The CDR3, as DNA: TGTGCCAGCAGTTTCCAATGGGACAGACAAGCTTTCTTT.

The V call is TRBV19, the J call TRBJ1-4; 12 bases fit TRBD1. Germline V gene data show CDR1 as LNHDA and CDR2 as SQIVND (reference sequence). The CDR3 extends over 16 amino acids. V lost 4 bases and J lost 3; bases outside the gene matches: 3. CDR3 residues: CASSTGTGGSNEKLFF. Here the CDR3 DNA reads TGTGCCAGTAGTACCGGGACAGGGGGCTCTAATGAAAAACTGTTTTTT.

The V call is TRBV27, the J call TRBJ2-3; 11 bases align to TRBD2. Germline V CDR1 and CDR2: MNHEY, SMNVEV (reference sequence). V gave up 6 bases and J gave up 1 base; unmatched junction bases: 6. The CDR3 is 16 amino acids. CDR3 sequence (DNA): TGTGCCAGCAGACTAGCGGGAGTGTCGGGCACAGATACGCAGTATTTT. Amino acid sequence: CASRLAGVSGTDTQYF.

For the CDR3, the DNA is TGTGCCAGCAGTGAAGTCCTCCAGGGCGAGCAGTACTTC. Amino acids: CASSEVLQGEQYF. The chain recombines TRBV6-1 with TRBJ2-7; tentative D call: TRBD1 (5 bases). This CDR3 is 13 amino acids long. CDR1 is MNHNS, CDR2 SASEGT, per germline. V lost 1 base, J lost 6 bases, and 10 bases lay in between.

The chain uses TRBV11-2 and TRBJ2-1; weak D call: TRBD1 (5 bases). Germline-derived CDR1 and CDR2 are SGHAT and FQNNGV. The CDR3 covers 12 residues. The V gene lost 2 bases and the J gene lost 8 bases, with 7 bases spanning the gap. CDR3 bases: TGTGCCAGCAGCTTAAGGGGCTATGAGCAGTTCTTC. Its translation is CASSLRGYEQFF.

The V gene is TRBV28, the J gene TRBJ1-5; maybe TRBD1 (6 bases). Germline CDR1 reads MDHEN; CDR2 reads SYDVKM. V was cut by 1 base and J by 4 bases, with 14 bases left in between. The CDR3 loop spans 16 amino acids. The CDR3 spells CASSLYRRGGNQPQHF. The CDR3 nucleotides read TGTGCCAGCAGTTTATATCGGAGAGGGGGTAATCAGCCCCAGCATTTT.

The V gene is TRBV6-1, the J gene TRBJ1-2, with 7 nucleotides matching TRBD1. J lost 6 bases, V lost 1 base, and 11 bases had no gene match. The CDR3 contains 16 residues. CDR1 MNHNS and CDR2 SASEGT come from the germline V gene. CDR3 sequence: CASSEGPSRGLDGYTF. As DNA, the CDR3 is TGTGCCAGCAGTGAAGGACCCTCGAGGGGGCTTGATGGCTACACCTTC.

The gene calls are TRBV11-3 and TRBJ2-1, with 8 bases aligning to TRBD2. The CDR3 runs to 15 residues. The germline V gene has CDR1 SGHNT and CDR2 YENEEA. V shed 4 bases and J 0 bases; nucleotides not matched to a gene: 2. This CDR3 is CASSSSGSSYNEQFF. DNA of the CDR3: TGTGCCAGCAGCTCGAGCGGGAGCTCCTACAATGAGCAGTTCTTC. Together with reference TRBV11-3 and TRBJ2-1, the CDR3 gives the full variable domain: EAGVVQSPRYKIIEKKQPVAFWCNPISGHNTLYWYLQNLGQGPELLIRYENEEAVDDSQLPKDRFSAERLKGVDSTLKIQPAELGDSAVYLCASSSSGSSYNEQFFGPGTRLTVL.

The chain joins TRBV18 to TRBJ1-2, with D perhaps TRBD1 (5 bases). Germline V gene sequence: CDR1 KGHSH, CDR2 LQKENI. The CDR3 totals 14 residues. V shed 1 base and J shed 2 bases, with 8 bases lying between them. The CDR3 DNA sequence: TGTGCCAGCTCACCACTAGGGGAAAACTATGGCTACACCTTC. The encoded protein is CASSPLGENYGYTF.

The chain couples TRBV5-1 to TRBJ2-3, with D perhaps TRBD1 (6 bases). CDR1 is SGHRS, CDR2 YFSETQ, per germline. The CDR3 runs to 15 residues. V dropped 4 bases and J dropped 0 bases, with 12 bases sitting between them. The CDR3: CASSGRGQSTDTQYF. The CDR3 DNA sequence: TGCGCCAGCAGCGGGAGAGGACAGAGCACAGATACGCAGTATTTT.

The chain recombines TRBV30 with TRBJ1-2, with 8 bases fitting TRBD1. Germline V gene lookup returns CDR1 GTSNPN and CDR2 SVGIG (reference sequence). The CDR3 has 13 residues. V gave up 5 bases and J gave up 1 base; unmatched junction bases: 3. CDR3 amino acids: CAWGTGHNYGYTF. DNA for the CDR3: TGTGCCTGGGGGACAGGCCATAACTATGGCTACACCTTC.

The chain recombines TRBV6-5 with TRBJ1-1; TRBD1 aligns across 7 bases. The V and J ends lost 10 bases and 1 base, in that order; junction bases with no gene match: 9. The CDR3 loop spans 14 amino acids. Germline-derived CDR1 and CDR2 are MNHEY and SVGAGI. The CDR3 here is CATSWGQRNTEAFF. CDR3 bases: TGTGCCACCTCCTGGGGACAGAGGAACACTGAAGCTTTCTTT.

The CDR3 protein is CAIQKFRGHTGELFF. CDR3 DNA: TGTGCCATCCAAAAATTCAGGGGGCACACCGGGGAGCTGTTTTTT. The rearrangement joins TRBV6-5 to TRBJ2-2, with TRBD1 matching 8 bases. The CDR3 length is 15 residues. V lost 10 bases to trimming and J lost 3 bases; unmatched junction nucleotides: 10. CDR1 MNHEY and CDR2 SVGAGI come from the germline V gene.

The genes are TRBV5-4 and TRBJ2-4; TRBD2 aligns across 7 bases. The CDR3 is made up of 16 amino acids. Germline CDR1 reads SGHNT; CDR2 reads YYREEE (reference sequence). Trimming at V came to 5 bases and at J to 5 bases, leaving 13 bases not matched to a gene. CDR3 nucleotide sequence: TGTGCCAGCAGTAGGATCCGGGACTACGAAGAAAACATTCAGTACTTC. As protein: CASSRIRDYEENIQYF.

Points on this clone: The same CDR3 arises from other DNA sequences in this sample as well. The genes are TRBV6-1 and TRBJ1-1; D ambiguous. V lost 6 bases to trimming and J lost 3 bases, with 11 bases between them. Germline V gene lookup returns CDR1 MNHNS and CDR2 SASEGT. CDR3 size: 13 residues. CDR3 coding DNA: TGTGCCAGCAGGCTGAGCGGGGACACTGAAGCTTTCTTT. Translating it yields CASRLSGDTEAFF.

The chain joins TRBV27 to TRBJ2-3; no definite D call. The CDR3 contains 14 residues. Per the germline V gene, CDR1 is MNHEY and CDR2 is SMNVEV (reference sequence). V lost 6 bases and J lost 1, with 11 bases in between. The CDR3 nucleotides read TGTGCCAGCAGGGCCACCGTGGGCACAGATACGCAGTATTTT. As protein: CASRATVGTDTQYF.

The chain carries TRBV27 and TRBJ2-7; D unclear. The ends were cut back, 3 bases at V and 2 bases at J, with 8 bases in the middle. The CDR3 extends over 13 amino acids. Germline CDR1 is MNHEY and CDR2 is SMNVEV (reference sequence). CDR3 DNA sequence: TGTGCCAGCAGTTTCGGCAGCGCCTACGAGCAGTACTTC. This gives the protein CASSFGSAYEQYF.

As for this clone: Other DNA sequences in this specimen translate into the identical CDR3. The J gene is TRBJ2-1, the V gene TRBV6-1; TRBD2 agrees at 11 bases. Trimming removed 2 bases from V and 8 bases from J; junction bases left unmatched: 5. The CDR3 is 15 residues long. CDR1 and CDR2 from the germline V gene are MNHNS and SASEGT. The CDR3 here is CASSESSGRSDEQFF. In DNA form, the CDR3 reads TGTGCCAGCAGTGAATCTAGCGGGAGGTCCGATGAGCAGTTCTTC.